The clone carrying this T cell receptor (beta chain) turned up a few times. The target antigen is unknown. The data originate from a study of T cells in Graves' hyperthyroidism and ophthalmopathy. TCR beta CDR3 sequences were amplified from RNA transcripts. First-round RT-PCR targeting the TCR CDR3 was performed with the HTBI primer set. TCRdb reprocessed the multiplex PCR reads with MiXCR, giving one entry per CDR3 protein. The sample records fewer than 450,000 distinct CDR3 sequences, 15% to 20% being singletons. General study results and limits: Expanded thyroid clonotypes (above 0.001) were mostly also found in blood.

Sequenced input: blood. This receptor was taken from a man aged 18-30 years with Graves' ophthalmopathy.

In DNA form, the CDR3 reads TGTGCCAGCAGCCAAGATTCAACGGGGGCGGTAGAGACCCAGTACTTC. It is translated as CASSQDSTGAVETQYF. The chain links TRBV14 to TRBJ2-5; D tentatively fits TRBD1 or TRBD2 (6 bases each). This CDR3 region has 16 residues. Germline V lookup: CDR1 SGHDN, CDR2 FVKESK. V lost 0 bases to trimming and J lost 4 bases, with 15 bases between them. Combining the CDR3 with reference TRBV14 and TRBJ2-5 gives the whole variable domain EAGVTQFPSHSVIEKGQTVTLRCDPISGHDNLYWYRRVMGKEIKFLLHFVKESKQDESGMPNNRFLAERTGGTYSTLKVQPAELEDSGVYFCASSQDSTGAVETQYFGPGTRLLVL.